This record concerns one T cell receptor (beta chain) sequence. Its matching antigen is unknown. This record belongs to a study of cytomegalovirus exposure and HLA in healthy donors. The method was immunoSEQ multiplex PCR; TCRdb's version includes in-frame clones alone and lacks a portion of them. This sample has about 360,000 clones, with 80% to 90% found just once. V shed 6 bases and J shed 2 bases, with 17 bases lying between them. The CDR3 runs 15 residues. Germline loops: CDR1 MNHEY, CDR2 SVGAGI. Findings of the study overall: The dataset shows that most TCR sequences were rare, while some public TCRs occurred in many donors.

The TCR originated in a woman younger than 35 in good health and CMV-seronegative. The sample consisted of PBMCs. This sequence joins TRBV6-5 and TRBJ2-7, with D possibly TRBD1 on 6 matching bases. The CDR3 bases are TGTGCCAGCAGCCCAACCCCGGGACAACCCTACGAGCAGTACTTC. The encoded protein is CASSPTPGQPYEQYF.